The clone carrying this T cell receptor (beta chain) is labeled as medium-sized. As yet, its antigen is unknown. The data were obtained in a study of metastatic and nonmetastatic thyroid tumors. As for the study in general: Repertoires were compared across blood and tumor or nodule tissue from malignant and benign thyroid patients.

J was trimmed by 2 bases and V by 2 bases; bases with no gene match: 0. Germline lookup yields CDR1 MNHNY and CDR2 SVGAGI (reference sequence). This CDR3 is built from 15 residues. Authors' analysis steps: Building a distant-metastasis classifier for papillary thyroid cancer drew on CDR3 differences across clinicopathological groups. TCRdb re-called the PCR reads via MiXCR. These V and J calls derive from TCRdb rather than the authors' analysis. The sample shows 13,000 or so clones, over 25% of them seen only once. Study-wide findings and caveats: Reported TCR beta diversity, measured in blood and tumor, was significantly higher for malignant thyroid tumors than for benign nodules.

Each patient came to thyroid surgery without any prior treatment (of any kind). The V call is TRBV6-6, the J call TRBJ2-6; 7 nucleotides line up with TRBD2. Sequenced: tumor tissue. This receptor was taken from a female donor with papillary thyroid cancer or a benign thyroid nodule (not recorded which). Some clones in this sample may be carry-over from other donors' samples. CDR3 coding DNA: TGTGCCAGCAGTTACGCGGGGGCTGGGGCCAACGTCCTGACTTTC. The encoded protein is CASSYAGAGANVLTF.